Listed below are T cell receptor beta chains from one sample, sequenced in a study of blood T cell repertoires in COVID-19. Method: immunoSEQ multiplex PCR; TCRdb's copy keeps in-frame clones and lacks some. This table has 130,000 or so clones, about 79% appearing once. Sequencing was carried out using peripheral blood. The receptor set was obtained from a woman in her seventies with acute or convalescent COVID-19. CDR3s include the opening cysteine and the closing phenylalanine or tryptophan. Each record gives: clone size, J gene, D gene, V gene, CDR3 DNA, CDR3 protein. A D gene is named only where the DNA matches it firmly. Some rows mark clone size as missing; the rest say once, few, many or name a class of expanded clone.

clone_size: -; j_call: TRBJ1-1; d_call: TRBD1; v_call: TRBV13; cdr3_nt: TGTGCCAGCAGCCAGAGGACAGGGAGAAGGAACACTGAAGCTTTCTTT; cdr3_aa: CASSQRTGRRNTEAFF
clone_size: once; j_call: TRBJ2-1; d_call: -; v_call: TRBV3-1/TRBV3-2; cdr3_nt: TGTGCCAGCAGCCAAGATAATCCTACCGATTTATTCAATGAGCAGTTCTTC; cdr3_aa: CASSQDNPTDLFNEQFF
clone_size: -; j_call: TRBJ2-7; d_call: TRBD1; v_call: TRBV29-1; cdr3_nt: TGCAGCGCCGGACAGGGTACGATCTACGAGCAGTACTTC; cdr3_aa: CSAGQGTIYEQYF
clone_size: -; j_call: TRBJ1-1; d_call: -; v_call: TRBV11-2; cdr3_nt: TGTGCCAGCAGCTTGGGAGGGGTTGAAGCTTTCTTT; cdr3_aa: CASSLGGVEAFF
clone_size: -; j_call: TRBJ1-5; d_call: -; v_call: TRBV19; cdr3_nt: TGTGCCAGTACCACGAGGGATAGCAATCAGCCCCAGCATTTT; cdr3_aa: CASTTRDSNQPQHF
clone_size: -; j_call: TRBJ2-5; d_call: -; v_call: TRBV5-1; cdr3_nt: TGCGCCAGCAGCCCCGTGGGGGCCCCGGCCCAAGAGACCCAGTACTTC; cdr3_aa: CASSPVGAPAQETQYF
clone_size: -; j_call: TRBJ2-1; d_call: TRBD2; v_call: TRBV5-1; cdr3_nt: TGCGCCAGCAGCTTGGCAGGACTAGCCCGTTCAGCTATGGGTATCAATGAGCAGTTCTTC; cdr3_aa: CASSLAGLARSAMGINEQFF
clone_size: once; j_call: TRBJ2-7; d_call: -; v_call: TRBV15; cdr3_nt: TGTGCCACCAGCAGAGATCGGGCGGGGTCCTACGAGCAGTACTTC; cdr3_aa: CATSRDRAGSYEQYF
clone_size: -; j_call: TRBJ2-5; d_call: TRBD2; v_call: TRBV20-1; cdr3_nt: TGCAGTGCTAGTCCCCGGGGGGGAGGCGAGACCCAGTACTTC; cdr3_aa: CSASPRGGGETQYF
clone_size: -; j_call: TRBJ1-2; d_call: TRBD1; v_call: TRBV6-5; cdr3_nt: TGTGCCAGCAGGCGGGACAGGGGGTATGGGGGCTACACCTTC; cdr3_aa: CASRRDRGYGGYTF
clone_size: -; j_call: TRBJ1-2; d_call: TRBD1; v_call: TRBV25-1; cdr3_nt: TGTGCCACCCTTGACAGGGGAGCTAACTATGGCTACACCTTC; cdr3_aa: CATLDRGANYGYTF
clone_size: -; j_call: TRBJ2-1; d_call: -; v_call: TRBV7-7; cdr3_nt: TGTGCCAGCAGCTTAGACTCGACAGGAAACAATGAGCAGTTCTTC; cdr3_aa: CASSLDSTGNNEQFF
clone_size: few; j_call: TRBJ2-2; d_call: -; v_call: TRBV10-3; cdr3_nt: TGTGCCATCAGTGCTGTCGGGGGGCCTTATGGCGGGGAGCTGTTTTTT; cdr3_aa: CAISAVGGPYGGELFF
clone_size: -; j_call: TRBJ1-1; d_call: -; v_call: TRBV5-4; cdr3_nt: TGTGCCAGCAGCGTCGACGGGTTTGAAGCTTTCTTT; cdr3_aa: CASSVDGFEAFF
clone_size: -; j_call: TRBJ1-2; d_call: -; v_call: TRBV6-5; cdr3_nt: TGTGCCAGCAGGTACCAGGAAGGCATCGGCTACACCTTC; cdr3_aa: CASRYQEGIGYTF
clone_size: -; j_call: TRBJ1-3; d_call: TRBD1; v_call: TRBV5-4; cdr3_nt: TGTGCCAGCAGCCTAGGGACAGTCTCTGGAAACACCATATATTTT; cdr3_aa: CASSLGTVSGNTIYF
clone_size: -; j_call: TRBJ1-4; d_call: -; v_call: TRBV19; cdr3_nt: TGTGCCAGTAGTATAGGATCGGAGGGTTCAAGGGAAAAACTGTTTTTT; cdr3_aa: CASSIGSEGSREKLFF
clone_size: -; j_call: TRBJ2-5; d_call: -; v_call: TRBV7-9; cdr3_nt: TGTGCCAGCAGCATACCTCGGACAGACCAAGAGACCCAGTACTTC; cdr3_aa: CASSIPRTDQETQYF